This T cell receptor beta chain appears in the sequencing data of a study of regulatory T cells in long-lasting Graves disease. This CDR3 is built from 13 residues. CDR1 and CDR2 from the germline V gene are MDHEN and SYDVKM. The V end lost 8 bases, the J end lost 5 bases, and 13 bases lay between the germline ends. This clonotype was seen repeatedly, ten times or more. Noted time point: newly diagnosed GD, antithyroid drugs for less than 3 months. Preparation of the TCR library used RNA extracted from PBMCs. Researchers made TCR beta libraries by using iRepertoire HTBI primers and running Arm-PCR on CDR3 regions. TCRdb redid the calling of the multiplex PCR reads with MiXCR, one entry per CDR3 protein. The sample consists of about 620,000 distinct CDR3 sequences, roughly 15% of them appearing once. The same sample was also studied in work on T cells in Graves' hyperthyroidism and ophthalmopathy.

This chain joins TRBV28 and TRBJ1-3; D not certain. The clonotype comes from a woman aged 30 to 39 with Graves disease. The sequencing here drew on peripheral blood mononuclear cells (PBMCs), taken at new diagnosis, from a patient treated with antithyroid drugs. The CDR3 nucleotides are TGTGCCAGCTCTTTGACACTCCGAAACACCATATATTTT. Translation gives CASSLTLRNTIYF.